This T cell receptor beta chain stems from a study of cytomegalovirus exposure and HLA in healthy donors. 60 Vbeta and 13 Jbeta primers were used in PCR. Here immunoSEQ multiplex PCR was the method, and the copy in TCRdb shows in-frame clones only, minus some. In the table there are roughly 93,000 clones, about 81% of which are singletons. Study-level results: According to the study, around 180 TCR beta chains were cytomegalovirus-associated. Generally TCR sequences proved uncommon, though certain public TCRs appeared in numerous donors. The sole available immune exposure information was CMV serostatus. In a later analysis, at a false discovery rate of 0.05, 15,000 to 20,000 TCR beta sequences matched HLA alleles.

The V end lost 5 bases, the J end lost 8 bases, and 9 bases lay between the germline ends. The CDR3 consists of 11 residues. Germline loops: CDR1 SEHNR, CDR2 FQNEAQ (reference sequence). Concerning this clone itself: Its antigen is unknown.

This TCR was sampled from a man aged 18 to 29 in good health and CMV-seropositive. Sequencing was performed on PBMCs. The rearrangement uses TRBV7-9 and TRBJ2-5, with a weak D call TRBD2 (6 bases). The CDR3 region is CASSPGLTQYF. The CDR3 nucleotides are TGTGCCAGCAGCCCTGGACTAACCCAGTACTTC.